This record looks at one T cell receptor beta chain sequence and its context. The CDR3 totals 15 residues. V lost 4 bases to trimming and J lost 5 bases, with 17 bases between them. Germline V lookup: CDR1 SGHTA, CDR2 FQGNSA. Investigators divided CD4+ cells into CD45RA+ naive and CD45RA-negative memory subsets. This table comes from immunoSEQ multiplex PCR, and its TCRdb copy is limited to in-frame clones, with some not included. The repertoire has around 1,000,000 clones, around three quarters of them found once; the top ten carry 0.89%. These data belong to a study of shared clonotypes between healthy human individuals.

The sequencing sample was made of memory CD4+ T cells from PBMCs. The subset here: CD45RA-negative fraction. This clonotype originated in a man aged 18 to 30 in good health. Some clones in this sample may be carry-over from other donors' samples. This chain joins TRBV7-2 and TRBJ1-2; D possibly corresponds to TRBD1 (5 bases). The CDR3 sequence is CASSSGSSVFYGYTF. Here the CDR3 DNA reads TGTGCCAGCAGCTCAGGGTCCTCCGTTTTTTATGGCTACACCTTC.